Sequencing of this TCR beta chain was carried out in a study of T cells after somatic rescue of genetic block. V was clipped by 0 bases and J by 2 bases; unmatched bases: 4. This CDR3 has 15 amino acids. The germline CDR1 and CDR2 sequences are MNHEY and SVGAGI. Repertoires were generated with immunoSEQ multiplex PCR, while TCRdb's copy carries only in-frame clones and drops some. The sample holds around 9,700 clones, roughly 81% seen once. The sequence was obtained from a boy younger than 18. The rearrangement joins TRBV6-5 to TRBJ2-7; 7 bases align to TRBD1. Sequenced input: peripheral blood mononuclear cells (PBMCs). CDR3 loop: CASSYSRTGTYEQYF. The CDR3 DNA is TGTGCCAGCAGTTACTCCAGGACAGGAACCTACGAGCAGTACTTC.